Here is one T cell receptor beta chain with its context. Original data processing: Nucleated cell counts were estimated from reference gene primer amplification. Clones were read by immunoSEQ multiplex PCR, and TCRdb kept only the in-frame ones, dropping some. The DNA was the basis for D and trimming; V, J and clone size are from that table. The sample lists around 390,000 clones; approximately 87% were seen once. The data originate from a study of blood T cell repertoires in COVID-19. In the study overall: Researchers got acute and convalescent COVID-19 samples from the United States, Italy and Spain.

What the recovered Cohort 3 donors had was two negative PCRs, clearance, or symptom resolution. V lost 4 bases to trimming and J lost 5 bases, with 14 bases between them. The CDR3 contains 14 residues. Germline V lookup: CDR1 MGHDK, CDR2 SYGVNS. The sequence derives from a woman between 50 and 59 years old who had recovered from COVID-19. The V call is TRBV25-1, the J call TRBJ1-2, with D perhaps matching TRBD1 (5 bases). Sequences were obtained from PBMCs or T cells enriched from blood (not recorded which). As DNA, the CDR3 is TGTGCCAGCAGTGGCGGGAGGGGAAGGTATGGCTACACCTTC. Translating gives CASSGGRGRYGYTF.